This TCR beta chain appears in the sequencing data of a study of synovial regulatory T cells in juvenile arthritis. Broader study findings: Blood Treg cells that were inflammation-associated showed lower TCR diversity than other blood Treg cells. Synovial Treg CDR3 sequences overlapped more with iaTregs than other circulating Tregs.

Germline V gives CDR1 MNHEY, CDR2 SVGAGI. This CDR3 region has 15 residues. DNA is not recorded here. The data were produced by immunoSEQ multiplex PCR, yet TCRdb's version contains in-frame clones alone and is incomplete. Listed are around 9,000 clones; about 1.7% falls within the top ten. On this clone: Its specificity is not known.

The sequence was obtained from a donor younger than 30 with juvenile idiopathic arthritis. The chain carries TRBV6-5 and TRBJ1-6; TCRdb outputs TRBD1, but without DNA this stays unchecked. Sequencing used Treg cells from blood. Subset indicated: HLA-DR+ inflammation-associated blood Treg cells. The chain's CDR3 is CASRTRDRANSPLHF.